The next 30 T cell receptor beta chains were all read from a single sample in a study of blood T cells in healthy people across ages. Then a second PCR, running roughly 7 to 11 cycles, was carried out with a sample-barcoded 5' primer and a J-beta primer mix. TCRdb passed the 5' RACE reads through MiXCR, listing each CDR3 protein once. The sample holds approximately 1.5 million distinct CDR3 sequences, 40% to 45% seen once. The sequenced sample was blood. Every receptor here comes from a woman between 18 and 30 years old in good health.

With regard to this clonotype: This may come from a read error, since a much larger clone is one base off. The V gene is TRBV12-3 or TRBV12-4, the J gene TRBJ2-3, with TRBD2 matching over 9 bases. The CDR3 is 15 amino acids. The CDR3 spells CTSSLGSGRTDTQYF. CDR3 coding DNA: TGTACCAGCAGTTTGGGGAGCGGGAGGACAGATACGCAGTATTTT.

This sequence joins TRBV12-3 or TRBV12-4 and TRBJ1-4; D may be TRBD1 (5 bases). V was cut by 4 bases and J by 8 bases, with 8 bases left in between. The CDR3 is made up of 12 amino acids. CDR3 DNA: TGTGCCAGCAGTTGGACATGGGAAAAACTGTTTTTT. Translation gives CASSWTWEKLFF.

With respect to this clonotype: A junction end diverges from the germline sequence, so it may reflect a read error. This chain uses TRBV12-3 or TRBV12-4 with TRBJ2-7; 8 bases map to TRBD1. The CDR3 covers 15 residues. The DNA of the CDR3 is TGCGCCAGCAGTTTTTCCGGGACAGGAGCCTACGAGCAGTACTTC. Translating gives CASSFSGTGAYEQYF.

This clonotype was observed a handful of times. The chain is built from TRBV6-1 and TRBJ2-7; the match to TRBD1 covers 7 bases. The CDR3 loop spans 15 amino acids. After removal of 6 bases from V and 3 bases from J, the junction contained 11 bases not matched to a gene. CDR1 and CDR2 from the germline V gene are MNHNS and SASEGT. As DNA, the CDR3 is TGTGCCAGCAGAGTTAGAAGGGACAGATTCTACGAGCAGTACTTC. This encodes CASRVRRDRFYEQYF.

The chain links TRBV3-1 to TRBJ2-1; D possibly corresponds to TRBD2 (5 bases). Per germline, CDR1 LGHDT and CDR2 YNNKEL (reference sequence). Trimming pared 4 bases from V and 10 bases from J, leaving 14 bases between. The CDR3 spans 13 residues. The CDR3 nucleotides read TGTGCCAGCAGCCTCCGAAGCGGTTTAGAGCAGTTCTTC. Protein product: CASSLRSGLEQFF.

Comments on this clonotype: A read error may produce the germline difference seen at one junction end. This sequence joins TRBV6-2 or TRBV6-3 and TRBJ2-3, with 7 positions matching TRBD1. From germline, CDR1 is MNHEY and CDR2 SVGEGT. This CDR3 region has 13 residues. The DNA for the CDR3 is TGTGCCGGCAGGGACAGCCCCTGGGGTACGCAGTATTTT. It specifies CAGRDSPWGTQYF.

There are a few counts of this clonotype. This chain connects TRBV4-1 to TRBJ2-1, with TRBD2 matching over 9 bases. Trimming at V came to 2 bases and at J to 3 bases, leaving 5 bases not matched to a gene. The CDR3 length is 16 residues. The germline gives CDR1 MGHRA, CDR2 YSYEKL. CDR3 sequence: CASSQSPSGNYNEQFF. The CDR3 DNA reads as TGCGCCAGCAGCCAAAGCCCTAGCGGGAACTACAATGAGCAGTTCTTC.

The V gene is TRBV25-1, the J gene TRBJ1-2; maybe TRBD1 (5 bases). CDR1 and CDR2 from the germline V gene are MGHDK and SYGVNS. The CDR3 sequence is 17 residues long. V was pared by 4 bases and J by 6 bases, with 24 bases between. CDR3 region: CASSGDAHATTLHGYTF. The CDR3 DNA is TGTGCCAGCAGTGGGGACGCCCATGCGACGACTCTGCATGGCTACACCTTC.

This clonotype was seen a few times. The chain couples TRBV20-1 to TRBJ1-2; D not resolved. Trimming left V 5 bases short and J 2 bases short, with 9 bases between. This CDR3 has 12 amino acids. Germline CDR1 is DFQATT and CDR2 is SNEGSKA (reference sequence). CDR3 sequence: CSAPTVNYGYTF. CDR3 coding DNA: TGCAGTGCTCCGACGGTCAACTATGGCTACACCTTC.

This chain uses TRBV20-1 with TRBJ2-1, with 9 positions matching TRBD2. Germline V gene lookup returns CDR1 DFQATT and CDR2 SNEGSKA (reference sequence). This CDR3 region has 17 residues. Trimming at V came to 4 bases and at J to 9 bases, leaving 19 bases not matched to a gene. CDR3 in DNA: TGCAGTGCTATCCCCGATAATTTTAGCGGGGGCCTACGTGAGCAGTTCTTC. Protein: CSAIPDNFSGGLREQFF.

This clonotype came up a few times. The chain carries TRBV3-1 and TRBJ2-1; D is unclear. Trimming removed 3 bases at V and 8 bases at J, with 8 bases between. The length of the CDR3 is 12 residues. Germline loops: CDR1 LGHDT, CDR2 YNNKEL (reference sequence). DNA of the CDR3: TGTGCCAGCAGCCAGGGTGTTTATGAGCAGTTCTTC. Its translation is CASSQGVYEQFF.

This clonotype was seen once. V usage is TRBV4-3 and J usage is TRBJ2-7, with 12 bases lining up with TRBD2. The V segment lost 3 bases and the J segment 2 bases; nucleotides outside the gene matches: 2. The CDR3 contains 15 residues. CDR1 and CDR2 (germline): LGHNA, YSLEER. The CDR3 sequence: CASSHGLAGTYEQYF. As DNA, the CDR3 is TGCGCCAGCAGCCACGGACTAGCGGGAACCTACGAGCAGTACTTC.

CDR3 bases: TGTGCCAGCAGTGTCCTGGGTCAGCCCCAGCATTTT. It translates to CASSVLGQPQHF. The chain carries TRBV27 and TRBJ1-5; D gene ambiguous. The CDR3 runs to 12 residues. Germline V gives CDR1 MNHEY, CDR2 SMNVEV (reference sequence). V lost 5 bases and J 6 bases, leaving 8 bases between the germline ends.

The CDR3 nucleotides read TGTGCCAGCAGCCGACCAACGAGGTCCTACGAGCAGTACTTC. It yields the protein CASSRPTRSYEQYF. The chain links TRBV4-2 to TRBJ2-7; D uncertain. Per the germline V gene, CDR1 is LGHNA and CDR2 is YNFKEQ. This CDR3 comprises 14 residues. V was cut by 4 bases and J by 1 base, with 11 bases left in between.

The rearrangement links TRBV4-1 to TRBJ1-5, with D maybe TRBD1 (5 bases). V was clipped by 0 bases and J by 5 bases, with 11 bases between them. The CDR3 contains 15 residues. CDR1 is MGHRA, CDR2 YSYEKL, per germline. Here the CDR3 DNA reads TGCGCCAGCAGCCAAGAAGGATGGGGGGATCAGCCCCAGCATTTT. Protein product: CASSQEGWGDQPQHF.

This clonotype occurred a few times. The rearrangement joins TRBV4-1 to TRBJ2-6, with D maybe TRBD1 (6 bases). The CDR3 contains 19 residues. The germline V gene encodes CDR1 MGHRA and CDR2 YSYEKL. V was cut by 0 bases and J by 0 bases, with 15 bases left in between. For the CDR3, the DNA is TGCGCCAGCAGCCAAGACGACCAGGGACAATTCTCTGGGGCCAACGTCCTGACTTTC. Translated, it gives CASSQDDQGQFSGANVLTF.

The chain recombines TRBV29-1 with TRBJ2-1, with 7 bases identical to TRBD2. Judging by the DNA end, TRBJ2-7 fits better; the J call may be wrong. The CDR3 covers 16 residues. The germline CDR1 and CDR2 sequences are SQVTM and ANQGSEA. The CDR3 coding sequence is TGCAGCGTTGAAGGGTGGGGGGGGAGCTCCTACAATGAGCAGTACTTC. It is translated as CSVEGWGGSSYNEQYF.

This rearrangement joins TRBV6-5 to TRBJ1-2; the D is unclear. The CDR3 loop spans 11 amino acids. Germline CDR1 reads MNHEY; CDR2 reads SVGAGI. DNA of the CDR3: TGTGCTACCAAAAACCCCGGAGGCTACACCTTC. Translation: CATKNPGGYTF.

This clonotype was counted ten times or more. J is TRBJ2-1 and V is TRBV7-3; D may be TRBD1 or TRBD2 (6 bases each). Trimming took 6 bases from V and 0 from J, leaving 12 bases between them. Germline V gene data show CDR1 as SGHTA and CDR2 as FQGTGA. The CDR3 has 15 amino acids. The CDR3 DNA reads TGTGCCAGCAGTCCTAGGGGGGCCTCCTACAATGAGCAGTTCTTC. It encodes CASSPRGASYNEQFF.

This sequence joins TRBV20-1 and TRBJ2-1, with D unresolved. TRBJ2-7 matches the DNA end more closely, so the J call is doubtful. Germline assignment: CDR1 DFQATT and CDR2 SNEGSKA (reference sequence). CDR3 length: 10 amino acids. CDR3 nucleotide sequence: TGCAGTGCTACCTACAATGAGCAGTACTTC. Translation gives CSATYNEQYF.

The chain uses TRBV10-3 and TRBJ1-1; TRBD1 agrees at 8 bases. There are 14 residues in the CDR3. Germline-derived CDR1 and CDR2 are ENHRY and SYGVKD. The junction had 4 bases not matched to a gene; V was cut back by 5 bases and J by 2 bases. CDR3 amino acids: CAISMTGANTEAFF. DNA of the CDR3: TGTGCCATCAGTATGACAGGGGCTAACACTGAAGCTTTCTTT.

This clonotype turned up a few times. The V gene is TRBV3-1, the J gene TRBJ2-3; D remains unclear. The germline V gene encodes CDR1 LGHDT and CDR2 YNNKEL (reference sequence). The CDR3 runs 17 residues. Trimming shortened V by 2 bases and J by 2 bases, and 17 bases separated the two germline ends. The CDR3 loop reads CASSQTPTPTLTDTQYF. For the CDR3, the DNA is TGTGCCAGCAGCCAAACACCGACACCCACCCTCACAGATACGCAGTATTTT.

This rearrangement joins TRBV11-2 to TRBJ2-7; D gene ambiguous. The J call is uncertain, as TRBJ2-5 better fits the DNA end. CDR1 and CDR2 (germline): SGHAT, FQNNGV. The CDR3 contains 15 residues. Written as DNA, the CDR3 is TGTGCCAGCAGCACCCACGGACCTTCCCGAGAGACCCAGTACTTC. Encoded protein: CASSTHGPSRETQYF.

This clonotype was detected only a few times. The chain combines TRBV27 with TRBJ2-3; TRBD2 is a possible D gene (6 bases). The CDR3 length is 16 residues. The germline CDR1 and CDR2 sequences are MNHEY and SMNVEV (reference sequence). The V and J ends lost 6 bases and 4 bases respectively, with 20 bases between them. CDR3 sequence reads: CASRPEGGSVPDTQYF. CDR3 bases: TGTGCCAGCAGACCGGAAGGAGGGAGTGTCCCAGATACGCAGTATTTT.

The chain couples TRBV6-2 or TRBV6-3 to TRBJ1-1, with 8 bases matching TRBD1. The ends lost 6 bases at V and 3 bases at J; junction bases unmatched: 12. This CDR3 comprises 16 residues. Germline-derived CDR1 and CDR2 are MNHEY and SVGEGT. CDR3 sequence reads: CASSPSQGAVDTEAFF. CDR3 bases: TGTGCCAGCAGCCCCTCGCAGGGGGCGGTGGACACTGAAGCTTTCTTT.

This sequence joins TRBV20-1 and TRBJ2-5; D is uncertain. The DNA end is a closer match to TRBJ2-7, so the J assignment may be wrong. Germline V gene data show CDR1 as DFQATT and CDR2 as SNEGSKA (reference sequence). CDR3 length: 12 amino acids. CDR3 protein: CSARQTPYEQYF. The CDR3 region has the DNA TGCAGTGCTAGACAGACTCCCTACGAGCAGTACTTC.

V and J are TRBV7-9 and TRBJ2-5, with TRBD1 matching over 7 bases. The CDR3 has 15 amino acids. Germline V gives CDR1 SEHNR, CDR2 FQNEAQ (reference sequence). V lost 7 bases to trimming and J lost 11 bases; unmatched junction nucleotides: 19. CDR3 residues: CASTIEGQSYNEQYF. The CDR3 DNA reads TGTGCCAGCACCATAGAGGGACAGTCCTACAATGAGCAGTACTTC.

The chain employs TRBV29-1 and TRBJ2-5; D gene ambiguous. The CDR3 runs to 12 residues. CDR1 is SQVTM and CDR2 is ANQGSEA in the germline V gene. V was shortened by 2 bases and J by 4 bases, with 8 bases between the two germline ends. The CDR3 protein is CSVERVAETQYF. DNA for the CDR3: TGCAGCGTTGAAAGGGTAGCAGAGACCCAGTACTTC.

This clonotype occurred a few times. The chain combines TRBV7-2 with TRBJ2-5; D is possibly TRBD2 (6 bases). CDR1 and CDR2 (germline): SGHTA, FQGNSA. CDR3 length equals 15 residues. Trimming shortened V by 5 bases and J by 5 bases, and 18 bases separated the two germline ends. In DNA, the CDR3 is TGTGCCAGCAGCAGAAATCCCGGGACTGAGGAGACCCAGTACTTC. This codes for CASSRNPGTEETQYF.

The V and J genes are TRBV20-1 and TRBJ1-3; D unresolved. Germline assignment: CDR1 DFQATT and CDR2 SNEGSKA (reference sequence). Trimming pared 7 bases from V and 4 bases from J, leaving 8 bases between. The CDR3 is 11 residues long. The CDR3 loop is CSGREGNTIYF. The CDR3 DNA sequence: TGCAGTGGGAGGGAGGGAAACACCATATATTTT.